The rows below give T cell receptor beta chains drawn from one sample of a study of human T cells and chemical hapten exposure. One entry per CDR3 protein, called by TCRdb with MiXCR from the RACE reads. The sample lists more than 300,000 distinct CDR3 sequences; about 5% were seen once. The material sequenced was whole blood, taken in connection with sensitization to the hapten diphenylcyclopropenone (DPC). The receptors were sampled from a woman under 30 with alopecia areata. Some clones in this sample may be carry-over from other donors' samples. CDR3s leave out the opening cysteine and the closing phenylalanine or tryptophan. Fields, in order: CDR3 protein, D gene, V gene, CDR3 length, J gene. D genes are given only for firm matches.

CDR3aa: ASSLWAGDQPQH; d_gene: NA; v_gene: TRBV28; len: 12; j_gene: TRBJ1-5
CDR3aa: ASSLGTEAYGYT; d_gene: NA; v_gene: TRBV7-2; len: 12; j_gene: TRBJ1-2
CDR3aa: ASSFMRGGAEETQY; d_gene: TRBD2; v_gene: TRBV7-9; len: 14; j_gene: TRBJ2-5
CDR3aa: ASSYSAGQGADT; d_gene: TRBD1; v_gene: TRBV6-2/TRBV6-3; len: 12; j_gene: TRBJ1-2
CDR3aa: ASSYSERAYEQY; d_gene: NA; v_gene: TRBV6-2/TRBV6-3; len: 12; j_gene: TRBJ2-7
CDR3aa: ASSLGQGGSNGYT; d_gene: TRBD1; v_gene: TRBV27; len: 13; j_gene: TRBJ1-2
CDR3aa: ASSLVLGGFTEAF; d_gene: NA; v_gene: TRBV12-3/TRBV12-4; len: 13; j_gene: TRBJ1-1
CDR3aa: ASSERQGAF; d_gene: TRBD1; v_gene: TRBV7-2; len: 9; j_gene: TRBJ1-1
CDR3aa: ASSLGVQPQVLEKLF; d_gene: NA; v_gene: TRBV5-1; len: 15; j_gene: TRBJ1-4
CDR3aa: ASRGSDNANEKLF; d_gene: NA; v_gene: TRBV12-3/TRBV12-4; len: 13; j_gene: TRBJ1-4
CDR3aa: SASPRGSGGAPETQY; d_gene: TRBD2; v_gene: TRBV20-1; len: 15; j_gene: TRBJ2-5
CDR3aa: ASTVGGGRSDTQY; d_gene: TRBD2; v_gene: TRBV12-3/TRBV12-4; len: 13; j_gene: TRBJ2-3
CDR3aa: SARDSGGSTEAF; d_gene: NA; v_gene: TRBV20-1; len: 12; j_gene: TRBJ1-1
CDR3aa: ASTLGSSYDEQF; d_gene: NA; v_gene: TRBV28; len: 12; j_gene: TRBJ2-1
CDR3aa: ASSLEGFYSPLH; d_gene: NA; v_gene: TRBV7-2; len: 12; j_gene: TRBJ1-6
CDR3aa: ASRIPGGPRYNEQF; d_gene: NA; v_gene: TRBV6-2/TRBV6-3; len: 14; j_gene: TRBJ2-1
CDR3aa: SASARYEQY; d_gene: NA; v_gene: TRBV20-1; len: 9; j_gene: TRBJ2-7
CDR3aa: ASSQEMETEAF; d_gene: NA; v_gene: TRBV4-3; len: 11; j_gene: TRBJ1-1
CDR3aa: ASSQGGGNTIY; d_gene: NA; v_gene: TRBV3-1; len: 11; j_gene: TRBJ1-3
CDR3aa: ASSQEWELSDQPQH; d_gene: NA; v_gene: TRBV4-2; len: 14; j_gene: TRBJ1-5
CDR3aa: ASSAQAGTDTQY; d_gene: NA; v_gene: TRBV7-6; len: 12; j_gene: TRBJ2-3
CDR3aa: ASSLPFTDTEAF; d_gene: NA; v_gene: TRBV7-2; len: 12; j_gene: TRBJ1-1
CDR3aa: ASSSVYEQY; d_gene: NA; v_gene: TRBV2; len: 9; j_gene: TRBJ2-7
CDR3aa: ASSLGQGAGFQETQY; d_gene: TRBD1; v_gene: TRBV3-1; len: 15; j_gene: TRBJ2-5
CDR3aa: ASSLAGSTREKLF; d_gene: NA; v_gene: TRBV5-1; len: 13; j_gene: TRBJ1-4
CDR3aa: ASSWPTSGGEDNEQF; d_gene: NA; v_gene: TRBV7-9; len: 15; j_gene: TRBJ2-1
CDR3aa: ASSRTGTGNYGYT; d_gene: TRBD1; v_gene: TRBV11-2; len: 13; j_gene: TRBJ1-2
CDR3aa: ASSPGRYSNQPQH; d_gene: NA; v_gene: TRBV6-5; len: 13; j_gene: TRBJ1-5
CDR3aa: ASSLVAGLAGGPDTQY; d_gene: TRBD2; v_gene: TRBV11-2; len: 16; j_gene: TRBJ2-3
CDR3aa: ASSPTFSGANVLT; d_gene: NA; v_gene: TRBV7-2; len: 13; j_gene: TRBJ2-6
CDR3aa: ASSQGQGVTYEQY; d_gene: TRBD1; v_gene: TRBV9; len: 13; j_gene: TRBJ2-7
CDR3aa: ASSETGTRGLQY; d_gene: NA; v_gene: TRBV28; len: 12; j_gene: TRBJ2-4
CDR3aa: ASRPTGTGYEKLF; d_gene: TRBD1; v_gene: TRBV6-2/TRBV6-3; len: 13; j_gene: TRBJ1-4
CDR3aa: ASSLAGLTTDTQY; d_gene: TRBD2; v_gene: TRBV6-6; len: 13; j_gene: TRBJ2-3
CDR3aa: ASSQEGLGGEQF; d_gene: TRBD2; v_gene: TRBV4-2; len: 12; j_gene: TRBJ2-1
CDR3aa: ASTQGLTLNIQY; d_gene: NA; v_gene: TRBV6-2/TRBV6-3; len: 12; j_gene: TRBJ2-4
CDR3aa: ASRSGGLGSPLH; d_gene: TRBD1; v_gene: TRBV6-2/TRBV6-3; len: 12; j_gene: TRBJ1-6
CDR3aa: ASREQGVQDTQY; d_gene: TRBD1; v_gene: TRBV2; len: 12; j_gene: TRBJ2-3
CDR3aa: ASSPLIGGNTEAF; d_gene: NA; v_gene: TRBV18; len: 13; j_gene: TRBJ1-1
CDR3aa: SVGDPGELF; d_gene: NA; v_gene: TRBV29-1; len: 9; j_gene: TRBJ2-2
CDR3aa: ASRVEGGAEAF; d_gene: NA; v_gene: TRBV5-1; len: 11; j_gene: TRBJ1-1
CDR3aa: SVETSRAKNIQY; d_gene: NA; v_gene: TRBV29-1; len: 12; j_gene: TRBJ2-4
CDR3aa: ASSVLARLGAYEQY; d_gene: NA; v_gene: TRBV5-1; len: 14; j_gene: TRBJ2-7
CDR3aa: ASSSYADTQY; d_gene: NA; v_gene: TRBV28; len: 10; j_gene: TRBJ2-3
CDR3aa: ASSERGGTNEQF; d_gene: TRBD2; v_gene: TRBV2; len: 12; j_gene: TRBJ2-1
CDR3aa: ASRWTGYNSPLH; d_gene: TRBD1; v_gene: TRBV27; len: 12; j_gene: TRBJ1-6
CDR3aa: ASRQDRLNTEAF; d_gene: NA; v_gene: TRBV14; len: 12; j_gene: TRBJ1-1
CDR3aa: ASTPGQGEGTDTQY; d_gene: TRBD1; v_gene: TRBV12-3/TRBV12-4; len: 14; j_gene: TRBJ2-3
CDR3aa: ASSKGEGSEPQH; d_gene: NA; v_gene: TRBV12-3/TRBV12-4; len: 12; j_gene: TRBJ1-5
CDR3aa: SARLVTEAF; d_gene: NA; v_gene: TRBV20-1; len: 9; j_gene: TRBJ1-1
CDR3aa: ASSLEAGATDTQY; d_gene: TRBD2; v_gene: TRBV12-3/TRBV12-4; len: 13; j_gene: TRBJ2-3
CDR3aa: ASSYGEFYGYT; d_gene: NA; v_gene: TRBV6-5; len: 11; j_gene: TRBJ1-2
CDR3aa: AIGSRAGGRNEQF; d_gene: TRBD2; v_gene: TRBV10-3; len: 13; j_gene: TRBJ2-1
CDR3aa: ASSVDRGHQPQH; d_gene: TRBD1; v_gene: TRBV7-2; len: 12; j_gene: TRBJ1-5
CDR3aa: ASSPRDGRAYEQY; d_gene: TRBD2; v_gene: TRBV6-5; len: 13; j_gene: TRBJ2-7
CDR3aa: ASSFSHGRTEAF; d_gene: NA; v_gene: TRBV28; len: 12; j_gene: TRBJ1-1
CDR3aa: SASRAAQETQY; d_gene: NA; v_gene: TRBV20-1; len: 11; j_gene: TRBJ2-5
CDR3aa: AGQRGRTGELF; d_gene: NA; v_gene: TRBV12-3/TRBV12-4; len: 11; j_gene: TRBJ2-2